These 31 T cell receptor beta chains came from one sample sequenced in a study of vaccination and CD4 T cells after COVID-19. Treatment in this sample: approximately 9-day PBMC culture with coronavirus spike peptide pools or control peptides (ViraFEST assay). These receptors have no identified antigens. With the Oncomine TCR Beta short-read assay, DNA from cultured CD4+ T cells was sequenced. Via MiXCR, TCRdb re-called the PCR reads, giving one row per CDR3 protein. Of 17,000 or so distinct CDR3 sequences in the sample, approximately 60% were seen once. The sample was CD4+ T cells from blood, cultured in vitro, taken after SARS-CoV-2 vaccination. All receptors come from a human donor who had recovered from COVID-19.

The rearrangement links TRBV29-1 to TRBJ2-7; 10 nucleotides align to TRBD1. The V and J ends lost 5 bases and 3 bases, in that order; junction bases with no gene match: 4. CDR1 is SQVTM, CDR2 ANQGSEA, per germline. The CDR3 runs 13 residues. The CDR3 region is CSVRTGGFYEQYF. The CDR3 DNA reads TGCAGCGTTCGGACAGGGGGTTTCTACGAGCAGTACTTC.

The genes are TRBV27 and TRBJ2-7; D call uncertain. The length of the CDR3 is 12 residues. Germline V gene sequence: CDR1 MNHEY, CDR2 SMNVEV (reference sequence). Trimming pared 8 bases from V and 1 base from J, leaving 9 bases between. The CDR3 DNA sequence: TGTGCCAGCGTCTCCCCTTCCTACGAGCAGTACTTC. Translating it yields CASVSPSYEQYF.

This clonotype was seen only a few times. The gene calls are TRBV2 and TRBJ2-2; 7 bases fit TRBD1. This CDR3 has 14 residues. The germline V gene encodes CDR1 SNHLY and CDR2 FYNNEI. J was trimmed by 5 bases and V by 5 bases; bases with no gene match: 5. For the CDR3, the DNA is TGTGCCAGCAGTAGGACAGGCCTTACCGGGGAGCTGTTTTTT. Protein: CASSRTGLTGELFF.

The chain recombines TRBV2 with TRBJ1-2, with TRBD1 matching over 9 bases. With 6 bases clipped from V and 5 bases from J, the junction kept 10 bases outside the gene matches. CDR3 length equals 15 residues. Germline CDR1 SNHLY, CDR2 FYNNEI. The chain's CDR3 is CASRGPTGGAYGYTF. CDR3 bases: TGTGCCAGCAGAGGGCCTACAGGGGGCGCGTATGGCTACACCTTC.

The J gene is TRBJ1-2, the V gene TRBV28; TRBD1 agrees at 9 bases. The V and J ends lost 4 bases and 2 bases, in that order; junction bases with no gene match: 8. CDR1 and CDR2 (germline): MDHEN, SYDVKM. The CDR3 runs to 16 residues. The DNA for the CDR3 is TGTGCCAGCAGTTCCTTCGGGACAGGGAAGAACTATGGCTACACCTTC. Translated, it gives CASSSFGTGKNYGYTF.

The J gene is TRBJ2-7, the V gene TRBV28; D might be TRBD2 (6 bases). V dropped 2 bases and J dropped 2 bases, with 13 bases sitting between them. The CDR3 sequence is 15 residues long. Looked up from germline, CDR1 is MDHEN and CDR2 is SYDVKM. The CDR3 DNA reads TGTGCCAGCAGTTTAGGGACTCCGCTCACCTACGAGCAGTACTTC. It encodes CASSLGTPLTYEQYF.

This clonotype has a handful of counts. The chain combines TRBV10-3 with TRBJ2-5; D may be TRBD1 or TRBD2 (5 bases each). Germline values: CDR1 ENHRY, CDR2 SYGVKD. This CDR3 has 16 amino acids. With 4 bases removed from V and 2 bases from J, the gap between germline ends came to 17 bases. The CDR3 nucleotides read TGTGCCATCAGTGGAACGGGACGGTCGAGTCAAGAGACCCAGTACTTC. Encoded protein: CAISGTGRSSQETQYF.

The chain has TRBV5-8 and TRBJ2-7; 16 bases align to TRBD2. This CDR3 region has 18 residues. The ends lost 4 bases at V and 2 bases at J; junction bases unmatched: 9. Germline-derived CDR1 and CDR2 are SGHTS and YDEGEE. The CDR3, as DNA: TGTGCCAGCAGCCCCTCGGGACTAGCGGGAGGGCCTACCTACGAGCAGTACTTC. Protein: CASSPSGLAGGPTYEQYF.

The V gene is TRBV20-1, the J gene TRBJ2-7; D is unclear. V lost 1 base to trimming and J lost 6 bases, with 7 bases between them. This CDR3 is 11 amino acids long. Germline V gene lookup returns CDR1 DFQATT and CDR2 SNEGSKA (reference sequence). The CDR3 nucleotides are TGCAGTGCTAGAGGGGCAGGCGAGCAGTACTTC. Residues: CSARGAGEQYF.

This clonotype has more than one count but fewer than ten. V and J are TRBV7-2 and TRBJ1-3; 8 bases align to TRBD1. This CDR3 spans 18 amino acids. Losses at the gene ends were 1 base for V and 4 bases for J; bases not matched to a gene: 12. The V gene's germline CDR1 is SGHTA and CDR2 FQGNSA. CDR3 residues: CASSLVGQGHTGGNTIYF. The CDR3 DNA reads TGTGCCAGCAGCTTAGTAGGACAGGGCCATACGGGCGGAAACACCATATATTTT.

This clonotype was observed a handful of times. The chain couples TRBV6-1 to TRBJ1-3; D ambiguous. Germline V CDR1 and CDR2: MNHNS, SASEGT. The V gene lost 10 bases and the J gene lost 4 bases, with 8 bases spanning the gap. The CDR3 is made up of 11 amino acids. CDR3 coding DNA: TGTGCCACCGTTAGGGGAAACACCATATATTTT. It specifies CATVRGNTIYF.

The V and J genes are TRBV7-8 and TRBJ2-5; the D call may be TRBD1 or TRBD2 (5 bases each). This CDR3 is built from 15 residues. The germline V gene encodes CDR1 SGHVS and CDR2 FQNEAQ. V shed 1 base and J shed 5 bases, with 14 bases lying between them. CDR3 DNA sequence: TGTGCCAGCAGCTTAGGAGGTCCGGGGCGGGAGACCCAGTACTTC. It is translated as CASSLGGPGRETQYF. The complete variable domain, with remaining parts taken from reference TRBV7-8 and TRBJ2-5, reads GAGVSQSPRYKVAKRGQDVALRCDPISGHVSLFWYQQALGQGPEFLTYFQNEAQLDKSGLPSDRFFAERPEGSVSTLKIQRTQQEDSAVYLCASSLGGPGRETQYFGPGTRLLVL.

The chain is built from TRBV5-1 and TRBJ2-3; 13 bases align to TRBD2. The CDR3 runs to 17 residues. V lost 4 bases and J lost 0; bases outside the gene matches: 5. Germline CDR1 and CDR2: SGHRS and YFSETQ. The CDR3 DNA sequence: TGCGCCAGCAGCCGAACGGGACTAGCGGGAAGCACAGATACGCAGTATTTT. It is translated as CASSRTGLAGSTDTQYF.

V and J are TRBV15 and TRBJ2-5; tentative D call: TRBD2 (6 bases). From germline, CDR1 is LNHNV and CDR2 YYDKDF (reference sequence). Trimming took 3 bases from V and 2 from J, leaving 22 bases between them. This CDR3 region has 18 residues. CDR3 region: CATSRGTYSGRRQETQYF. The CDR3 DNA is TGTGCCACCAGCAGGGGGACCTATAGCGGACGGCGGCAAGAGACCCAGTACTTC.

This clonotype was seen a handful of times. The rearrangement links TRBV7-2 to TRBJ1-1; D possibly corresponds to TRBD1 (5 bases). Germline assignment: CDR1 SGHTA and CDR2 FQGNSA. This CDR3 is 15 amino acids long. Deletions cut 4 bases from V and 0 bases from J, with 12 bases between. CDR3: CASSSWGRMNTEAFF. In nucleotides, the CDR3 is TGTGCCAGCAGCTCGTGGGGACGGATGAACACTGAAGCTTTCTTT.

The chain couples TRBV10-3 to TRBJ1-1; TRBD1 might be the D (6 bases). This CDR3 has 15 amino acids. Germline loops: CDR1 ENHRY, CDR2 SYGVKD. V was clipped by 0 bases and J by 6 bases, with 14 bases between them. The CDR3 DNA reads as TGTGCCATCAGTGAGTCGAGAGGGGGGTTATCTGAAGCTTTCTTT. This gives the protein CAISESRGGLSEAFF.

This clonotype has a handful of counts. The CDR3 bases are TGTGCCACCAGCACCTCAGGCGGACAGAACACTGAAGCTTTCTTT. Its protein product is CATSTSGGQNTEAFF. The V and J genes are TRBV15 and TRBJ1-1; D might be TRBD1 (5 bases). The V end was cut by 4 bases, the J end by 1 base, with 13 bases between. Germline V gene lookup returns CDR1 LNHNV and CDR2 YYDKDF (reference sequence). The CDR3 is 15 residues long.

The V gene is TRBV27, the J gene TRBJ1-1; D is perhaps TRBD1 (5 bases). Germline-derived CDR1 and CDR2 are MNHEY and SMNVEV (reference sequence). Trimming shortened V by 3 bases and J by 3 bases, and 11 bases separated the two germline ends. The CDR3 loop spans 14 amino acids. The CDR3 DNA reads TGTGCCAGCAGTTTGAAGGGACGGTACACTGAAGCTTTCTTT. This codes for CASSLKGRYTEAFF.

J is TRBJ1-2 and V is TRBV30; possibly TRBD1 for D (5 bases). Germline CDR1 GTSNPN, CDR2 SVGIG (reference sequence). This CDR3 spans 14 amino acids. Trimming left V 0 bases short and J 8 bases short, with 16 bases between. The CDR3 coding sequence is TGTGCCTGGAGTGTATCTGGGACCTTAGGAGGCTACACCTTC. Amino acids: CAWSVSGTLGGYTF. The full variable domain, completed using reference TRBV30 and TRBJ1-2, is SQTIHQWPATLVQPVGSPLSLECTVEGTSNPNLYWYRQAAGRGLQLLFYSVGIGQISSEVPQNLSASRPQDRQFILSSKKLLLSDSGFYLCAWSVSGTLGGYTFGSGTRLTVV.

The rearrangement uses TRBV2 and TRBJ1-5; no reliable D call. The CDR3 consists of 12 residues. The germline V gene has CDR1 SNHLY and CDR2 FYNNEI. V was pared by 7 bases and J by 2 bases, with 6 bases between. As DNA, the CDR3 is TGTGCCAGCAACTTTGGCAATCAGCCCCAGCATTTT. This gives the protein CASNFGNQPQHF.

The rearrangement joins TRBV29-1 to TRBJ2-3, with D perhaps TRBD2 (6 bases). This CDR3 is built from 10 residues. Per germline, CDR1 SQVTM and CDR2 ANQGSEA. The V end was cut by 7 bases, the J end by 4 bases, with 6 bases between. This chain's CDR3 is CSGGADTQYF. Here the CDR3 DNA reads TGCAGCGGGGGGGCAGATACGCAGTATTTT.

This clonotype was detected a few times. The V and J genes are TRBV7-9 and TRBJ1-2, with 9 bases matching TRBD1. The CDR3 length is 14 residues. V lost 4 bases to trimming and J lost 6 bases; unmatched junction nucleotides: 6. Germline V gene data show CDR1 as SEHNR and CDR2 as FQNEAQ (reference sequence). This chain's CDR3 is CASSSPGQGDGYTF. CDR3 nucleotide sequence: TGTGCCAGCAGCTCACCGGGACAGGGCGATGGCTACACCTTC. The whole variable domain, filled in from reference TRBV7-9 and TRBJ1-2, reads DTGVSQNPRHKITKRGQNVTFRCDPISEHNRLYWYRQTLGQGPEFLTYFQNEAQLEKSRLLSDRFSAERPKGSFSTLEIQRTEQGDSAMYLCASSSPGQGDGYTFGSGTRLTVV.

The chain employs TRBV6-7 and TRBJ1-2; maybe TRBD1 (5 bases). TRBV6-7 is placed among ORFs of uncertain function. The CDR3 runs 15 residues. Trimming left V 0 bases short and J 7 bases short, with 15 bases between. CDR3 sequence: CASSYSKGPAGGYTF. Written as DNA, the CDR3 is TGTGCCAGCAGTTACTCGAAGGGGCCCGCGGGTGGCTACACCTTC.

CDR3 DNA sequence: TGTGCCAGCAGTCGCCCTCTCTCTAGCGCACAAGAGACCCAGTACTTC. This gives the protein CASSRPLSSAQETQYF. V is TRBV6-2 or TRBV6-3 and J is TRBJ2-5; D might be TRBD2 (6 bases). CDR1 and CDR2 (germline): MNHEY, SVGEGT. This CDR3 has 16 amino acids. V was clipped by 5 bases and J by 2 bases, with 18 bases between them.

The rearrangement joins TRBV5-4 to TRBJ2-2; D unclear. This CDR3 region has 14 residues. V lost 4 bases and J lost 1, with 8 bases in between. Germline V lookup: CDR1 SGHNT, CDR2 YYREEE (reference sequence). CDR3 in amino acids: CASSRQENTGELFF. DNA of the CDR3: TGTGCCAGCAGCCGCCAGGAGAACACCGGGGAGCTGTTTTTT.

V usage is TRBV27 and J usage is TRBJ2-2; D possibly corresponds to TRBD1 (5 bases). Deletions cut 4 bases from V and 5 bases from J, with 17 bases between. The germline gives CDR1 MNHEY, CDR2 SMNVEV (reference sequence). The CDR3 consists of 16 residues. The CDR3 loop is CASSSTPQARTGELFF. As DNA, the CDR3 is TGTGCCAGCAGTTCTACACCACAGGCGCGGACCGGGGAGCTGTTTTTT.

This sequence joins TRBV11-2 and TRBJ2-3; D gene ambiguous. CDR3 length: 15 amino acids. Germline V gene data show CDR1 as SGHAT and CDR2 as FQNNGV. V shed 4 bases and J shed 2 bases, with 13 bases lying between them. The CDR3 loop is CASSSPDELTDTQYF. The CDR3 DNA reads TGTGCCAGCAGCTCCCCGGACGAGCTCACAGATACGCAGTATTTT.

This chain links TRBV5-4 with TRBJ1-6; D not resolved. The CDR3 covers 13 residues. The V end was cut by 4 bases, the J end by 15 bases, with 17 bases between. The V gene's germline CDR1 is SGHNT and CDR2 YYREEE (reference sequence). This chain's CDR3 is CASSLRGRIDLHF. The CDR3, as DNA: TGTGCCAGCAGCCTGCGAGGAAGGATCGACCTCCACTTT.

The chain is built from TRBV6-2 or TRBV6-3 and TRBJ2-5; perhaps TRBD2 as D (5 bases). Trimming cost V 2 bases and J 5 bases, with 18 bases left between them. The germline V gene encodes CDR1 MNHEY and CDR2 SVGEGT. CDR3 length equals 16 residues. The CDR3, as DNA: TGTGCCAGCAGTTACAGTGGAAAACAACCGGGGGAGACCCAGTACTTC. Its protein is CASSYSGKQPGETQYF.

This clonotype was found a few times. The V and J genes are TRBV20-1 and TRBJ1-2, with D possibly TRBD1 on 6 matching bases. Germline CDR1 reads DFQATT; CDR2 reads SNEGSKA (reference sequence). CDR3 length: 13 residues. V gave up 1 base and J gave up 5 bases, with 11 bases separating them. DNA of the CDR3: TGCAGTGCTAGAGTTGACAGGCCGTATGGCTACACCTTC. Residues: CSARVDRPYGYTF.

The chain combines TRBV20-1 with TRBJ2-5; TRBD2 agrees at 8 bases. Germline V CDR1 and CDR2: DFQATT, SNEGSKA (reference sequence). The V segment lost 5 bases and the J segment 5 bases; nucleotides outside the gene matches: 7. There are 13 residues in the CDR3. The CDR3 nucleotides are TGCAGTGCTCTCACCCCGGGAGGGGAGACCCAGTACTTC. This codes for CSALTPGGETQYF.